A selection of T cell receptor beta chains follows, all from one sample in a study of CD8 T cells in ankylosing spondylitis. TCRdb itself ran the 5' RACE reads through MiXCR, one entry per CDR3 protein. The sample shows around 430,000 distinct CDR3 sequences, roughly 15% of them seen only once. The sequenced material came from blood, either unsorted or a sorted T cell fraction (not recorded which). These receptor sequences come from a male donor with ankylosing spondylitis. Each CDR3 is given with its conserved first and last residue. The D gene is left open where the match is weak. Some rows have no size entry. The others give once, few or many, or a class for an expanded clone.

TRBJ2-1 15 TRBV5-1 . . CASSLGRGPSNEQFF TGCGCCAGCAGCTTGGGGCGGGGCCCCTCAAATGAGCAGTTCTTC
TRBJ2-7 16 TRBV5-1 TRBD1 few CASSLATGTGYAEQYF TGCGCCAGCAGCTTAGCAACCGGGACAGGGTACGCCGAGCAGTACTTC
TRBJ2-1 13 TRBV7-3 . few CASSRINSGQQFF TGTGCCAGCAGCCGAATAAACTCTGGACAGCAGTTCTTC
TRBJ2-3 16 TRBV4-1 . few CASSQTGPLLTDTQYF TGCGCCAGCAGCCAAACGGGGCCTCTCCTCACAGATACGCAGTATTTT
TRBJ2-1 16 TRBV24-1 TRBD1 . CATSDNTGVKGDEQFF TGTGCCACCAGTGACAATACAGGGGTTAAAGGTGATGAGCAGTTCTTC
TRBJ1-6 15 TRBV14 TRBD1 . CASSHRQGGNSPLHF TGTGCCAGCAGTCATCGACAGGGAGGAAATTCACCCCTCCACTTT
TRBJ2-3 16 TRBV12-3/TRBV12-4 TRBD1 few CASSPWTGAKGNTQYF TGTGCCAGCAGTCCATGGACAGGGGCTAAAGGGAATACGCAGTATTTT
TRBJ2-1 13 TRBV29-1 TRBD1 . CSVEDRVRNEQFF TGCAGCGTTGAGGACAGGGTAAGGAATGAGCAGTTCTTC
TRBJ1-5 14 TRBV20-1 . few CSAREGQPNQPQHF TGCAGTGCTAGAGAAGGACAGCCAAATCAGCCCCAGCATTTT
TRBJ2-5 18 TRBV3-1 TRBD2 . CASRARIGGAAGQETQYF TGTGCCAGCAGAGCAAGGATCGGGGGGGCCGCAGGCCAAGAGACCCAGTACTTC
TRBJ2-2 12 TRBV11-2 . few CASSLNGGELFF TGTGCCAGCAGCCTGAACGGCGGGGAGCTGTTTTTT
TRBJ2-3 14 TRBV2 . few CASRRGMVTDTQYF TGTGCCAGCAGGAGGGGGATGGTCACAGATACGCAGTATTTT
TRBJ1-6 17 TRBV5-1 TRBD1 few CASSLGTGGSAYSPLHF TGCGCCAGCAGCTTGGGGACAGGGGGCTCGGCTTATTCACCCCTCCACTTT
TRBJ2-1 12 TRBV20-1 TRBD2 . CSASAGGLEQFF TGCAGTGCTAGTGCGGGGGGCCTCGAGCAGTTCTTC
TRBJ2-7 15 TRBV7-2 TRBD2 . CASSLEGGRSDEQYF TGTGCCAGCAGCTTAGAGGGCGGGAGATCTGACGAGCAGTACTTC
TRBJ2-5 13 TRBV5-1 TRBD1 many CASSSGQGETQYF TGCGCCAGCAGCTCGGGACAGGGAGAGACCCAGTACTTC
TRBJ2-1 15 TRBV10-2 TRBD2 many CASSVGTSGTNEQFF TGCGCCAGCAGTGTGGGGACTAGCGGGACCAATGAGCAGTTCTTC
TRBJ1-2 14 TRBV20-1 . . CSASPDGRNYGYTF TGCAGTGCTAGTCCCGACGGTCGTAACTATGGCTACACCTTC
TRBJ2-3 16 TRBV12-3/TRBV12-4 TRBD2 few CASILLGTSGSYTQYF TGTGCCAGCATTCTCTTAGGGACTAGCGGATCGTATACGCAGTATTTT
TRBJ2-3 17 TRBV20-1 . . CSARVNGPGIGTDTQYF TGCAGTGCTAGAGTTAATGGTCCGGGCATCGGCACAGATACGCAGTATTTT
TRBJ2-2 16 TRBV7-2 TRBD1 . CASSSGTGLYTGELFF TGTGCCAGCAGCTCCGGGACAGGGTTATACACCGGGGAGCTGTTTTTT
TRBJ2-7 19 TRBV28 . few CASSLWGLSGDASSYEQYF TGTGCCAGCAGTTTATGGGGGCTTAGCGGAGACGCGAGCTCCTACGAGCAGTACTTC
TRBJ2-7 14 TRBV7-3 TRBD2 few CASSSASGTNAQYF TGTGCCAGCAGCTCCGCCTCCGGGACTAACGCGCAGTACTTC
TRBJ2-5 16 TRBV28 . few CASSLFPSVNSGTQYF TGTGCCAGCAGTTTATTTCCTAGCGTGAACAGTGGGACCCAGTACTTC
TRBJ2-3 17 TRBV5-1 TRBD1 few CASSLVPGTGATDTQYF TGCGCCAGCAGCTTGGTCCCCGGGACAGGAGCCACAGATACGCAGTATTTT
TRBJ1-2 14 TRBV5-1 . few CASSLLDPLGGYTF TGCGCCAGCAGCTTGTTGGACCCTCTGGGGGGCTACACCTTC
TRBJ2-5 16 TRBV5-8 . many CASSYRTNSPKETQYF TGTGCCAGCAGCTACCGGACAAACAGCCCTAAAGAGACCCAGTACTTC
TRBJ1-5 16 TRBV12-3/TRBV12-4 . few CASSLGGVGSNQPQHF TGTGCCAGCAGTTTGGGAGGGGTAGGTAGCAATCAGCCCCAGCATTTT
TRBJ2-5 17 TRBV28 TRBD2 few CASTETSGRVYRETQYF TGTGCCAGCACCGAAACTAGCGGGAGGGTCTATAGGGAGACCCAGTACTTC
TRBJ2-7 17 TRBV12-3/TRBV12-4 . many CASSLAAGGQATYEQYF TGTGCCAGCAGTTTAGCGGCAGGTGGGCAAGCTACCTACGAGCAGTACTTC
TRBJ1-1 15 TRBV10-3 TRBD1 . CAISEYQGGNTEAFF TGTGCCATCAGTGAGTATCAGGGGGGGAACACTGAAGCTTTCTTT
TRBJ1-1 12 TRBV10-3 . few CAISGKSTEAFF TGTGCCATCAGTGGGAAGAGCACTGAAGCTTTCTTT
TRBJ2-3 15 TRBV25-1 . few CASSEGWAGTDTQYF TGTGCCAGCAGTGAAGGATGGGCAGGCACAGATACGCAGTATTTT
TRBJ1-4 14 TRBV6-1 . . CASRDLAVGEKLFF TGTGCCAGCAGGGACCTGGCAGTCGGAGAAAAACTGTTTTTT
TRBJ2-1 17 TRBV7-9 . few CASIPRGFPSSYNEQFF TGTGCCAGCATTCCTCGGGGGTTTCCGAGCTCCTACAATGAGCAGTTCTTC
TRBJ1-5 15 TRBV5-1 . many CASSLEGTSNQPQHF TGCGCCAGCAGCTTGGAGGGGACTAGCAATCAGCCCCAGCATTTT
TRBJ1-3 17 TRBV6-5 . . CASSYERNSRAGNTIYF TGTGCCAGCAGTTATGAACGGAATTCAAGGGCTGGAAACACCATATATTTT
TRBJ2-7 13 TRBV5-1 . many CASSRSGDYEQYF TGCGCCAGCAGCCGGAGCGGAGACTACGAGCAGTACTTC
TRBJ2-5 14 TRBV6-1 TRBD1 . CASQWQGAQETQYF TGTGCCAGTCAATGGCAGGGGGCGCAGGAGACCCAGTACTTC
TRBJ2-7 11 TRBV29-1 . few CSVKASYEQYF TGCAGCGTCAAAGCGTCCTACGAGCAGTACTTC
TRBJ1-2 15 TRBV6-2/TRBV6-3 . few CASSRQGAQSYGYTF TGTGCCAGCAGCCGCCAAGGGGCGCAGAGCTATGGCTACACCTTC
TRBJ2-5 15 TRBV5-6 TRBD2 few CASSFQSGSRETQYF TGTGCCAGCAGCTTCCAGAGCGGGAGTCGGGAGACCCAGTACTTC
TRBJ1-2 19 TRBV19 . . CASRLQTGGAKGANYGYTF TGTGCCAGTAGGCTACAGACAGGAGGCGCGAAGGGAGCTAACTATGGCTACACCTTC
TRBJ1-5 14 TRBV7-9 TRBD1 many CASAPDREDQPQHF TGTGCCAGCGCACCGGACAGGGAGGATCAGCCCCAGCATTTT
TRBJ2-2 16 TRBV24-1 TRBD1 . CATSDPRTGNTGELFF TGTGCCACCAGTGATCCCAGGACAGGGAATACCGGGGAGCTGTTTTTT
TRBJ2-7 14 TRBV12-3/TRBV12-4 . . CASSSRGRETVQYF TGTGCCAGCAGTTCCCGGGGAAGGGAAACTGTGCAGTACTTC
TRBJ1-5 14 TRBV20-1 . few CSARRGKPNQPQHF TGCAGTGCTCGAAGGGGCAAACCCAATCAGCCCCAGCATTTT
TRBJ2-2 16 TRBV12-3/TRBV12-4 . many CASSFNSRALTGELFF TGTGCCAGCAGTTTTAATAGCAGGGCTTTGACCGGGGAGCTGTTTTTT
TRBJ2-3 14 TRBV5-1 . many CASSLVSSTDTQYF TGCGCCAGCAGCTTGGTCTCGAGCACAGATACGCAGTATTTT
TRBJ2-1 10 TRBV14 . few CASCNNEQFF TGTGCCAGCTGCAACAATGAGCAGTTCTTC
TRBJ1-3 15 TRBV6-1 . few CASTLLMGMGNTIYF TGTGCCAGCACCCTACTTATGGGAATGGGAAACACCATATATTTT
TRBJ2-7 13 TRBV7-3 TRBD1 . CASSYDRGREQYF TGTGCCAGCAGCTACGACAGGGGGCGAGAGCAGTACTTC
TRBJ1-2 15 TRBV12-3/TRBV12-4 TRBD1 once CASSRDRATNYGYTF TGTGCCAGCAGCCGAGACAGGGCGACTAACTATGGCTACACCTTC
TRBJ2-7 15 TRBV11-3 TRBD1 few CASSHPGTGSTEQYF TGTGCCAGCAGCCATCCGGGGACAGGGAGTACCGAGCAGTACTTC
TRBJ1-2 15 TRBV7-9 . few CASSLAEGLQAGYTF TGTGCCAGCAGCTTAGCAGAAGGTCTCCAGGCTGGCTACACCTTC
TRBJ2-1 12 TRBV7-9 . . CASSPGLAKQFF TGTGCCAGCAGCCCGGGACTCGCAAAGCAGTTCTTC
TRBJ2-1 12 TRBV28 . . CASSGRDREQFF TGTGCCAGCAGTGGGCGGGACAGAGAGCAGTTCTTC
TRBJ2-1 15 TRBV7-2 . . CASTHSELTYNEQFF TGTGCCAGCACGCATAGCGAGTTAACCTACAATGAGCAGTTCTTC
TRBJ2-1 14 TRBV20-1 . few CSARGHISYNEQFF TGCAGTGCTAGGGGGCATATCTCCTACAATGAGCAGTTCTTC
TRBJ2-3 11 TRBV5-1 . many CASEGADTQYF TGCGCCAGCGAGGGGGCAGATACGCAGTATTTT